Below are 32 T cell receptor beta chains sequenced from a single sample in a study of blood T cells in healthy people across ages. Primed by a sample-barcoded 5' primer and a J-beta primer mix, a second PCR proceeded for roughly 6 to 12 cycles. Using its own MiXCR run on the 5' RACE reads, TCRdb lists one record per CDR3 protein. The table shows 1,800,000 or so distinct CDR3 sequences, with roughly two fifths occurring only once. Source material: blood. The receptor source for this set is a human donor in good health.

The V call is TRBV20-1, the J call TRBJ1-5; D possibly corresponds to TRBD1 (6 bases). With 5 bases removed from V and 4 bases from J, the gap between germline ends came to 9 bases. The V gene's germline CDR1 is DFQATT and CDR2 SNEGSKA (reference sequence). The CDR3 covers 12 residues. This CDR3 is CSARGANQPQHF. The CDR3 bases are TGCAGTGCTCGGGGGGCGAATCAGCCCCAGCATTTT.

This clonotype was seen a few times. This chain links TRBV7-2 with TRBJ2-3; 7 positions match TRBD1. The junction had 4 bases not matched to a gene; V was cut back by 3 bases and J by 7 bases. Germline loops: CDR1 SGHTA, CDR2 FQGNSA. The CDR3 loop spans 13 amino acids. Written as DNA, the CDR3 is TGTGCCAGCAGCTTCGACAGGGTTAATACGCAGTATTTT. Translating it yields CASSFDRVNTQYF. Full variable domain (rest looked up from reference TRBV7-2 and TRBJ2-3): GAGVSQSPSNKVTEKGKDVELRCDPISGHTALYWYRQSLGQGLEFLIYFQGNSAPDKSGLPSDRFSAERTGGSVSTLTIQRTQQEDSAVYLCASSFDRVNTQYFGPGTRLTVL.

This sequence joins TRBV28 and TRBJ2-7; D unclear. The germline V gene encodes CDR1 MDHEN and CDR2 SYDVKM. The CDR3 is 14 amino acids. V lost 4 bases and J lost 2, with 12 bases in between. CDR3 sequence: CASSSHSEAYEQYF. The CDR3 coding sequence is TGTGCCAGCAGTTCTCATTCCGAAGCCTACGAGCAGTACTTC.

The chain has TRBV20-1 and TRBJ1-2; D is undetermined. This CDR3 region has 14 residues. Trimming removed 4 bases from V and 6 bases from J, with 18 bases in between. Germline loops: CDR1 DFQATT, CDR2 SNEGSKA (reference sequence). The CDR3 here is CSATPPTRPDGYTF. The CDR3 nucleotides read TGCAGTGCTACACCCCCGACGAGGCCCGATGGCTACACCTTC.

The chain carries TRBV6-6 and TRBJ1-2; no reliable D call. Looked up from germline, CDR1 is MNHNY and CDR2 is SVGAGI (reference sequence). Trimming removed 10 bases from V and 3 bases from J, with 18 bases in between. This CDR3 has 14 residues. CDR3 loop: CATSGEEQHYGYTF. Here the CDR3 DNA reads TGTGCCACCAGCGGGGAGGAACAGCACTATGGCTACACCTTC.

The chain combines TRBV29-1 with TRBJ1-2; unclear D gene. Germline V CDR1 and CDR2: SQVTM, ANQGSEA. The CDR3 consists of 12 residues. The V and J ends lost 3 bases and 5 bases respectively, with 10 bases between them. The CDR3 nucleotides read TGCAGCGTTGATTCCCTCTTTTATGGCTACACCTTC. It is translated as CSVDSLFYGYTF. The full variable domain, with the rest looked up from reference TRBV29-1 and TRBJ1-2, is SAVISQKPSRDICQRGTSLTIQCQVDSQVTMMFWYRQQPGQSLTLIATANQGSEATYESGFVIDKFPISRPNLTFSTLTVSNMSPEDSSIYLCSVDSLFYGYTFGSGTRLTVV.

This clonotype turned up a few times. The chain employs TRBV27 and TRBJ1-5; 8 bases match TRBD1. The ends lost 6 bases at V and 9 bases at J; junction bases unmatched: 16. Germline V gene sequence: CDR1 MNHEY, CDR2 SMNVEV (reference sequence). This CDR3 has 16 amino acids. The CDR3: CASSLLTGAGRGPQHF. The DNA of the CDR3 is TGTGCCAGCAGCTTGCTGACAGGGGCAGGACGGGGGCCCCAGCATTTT.

The table lists this clonotype with a count of one. The V and J genes are TRBV12-3 or TRBV12-4 and TRBJ2-1; tentative D call: TRBD1 (6 bases). This CDR3 has 14 amino acids. V lost 6 bases and J lost 10, with 19 bases in between. The CDR3 is CASRSGVPPREQFF. The CDR3 DNA reads as TGTGCCAGCAGGTCAGGGGTACCCCCTAGGGAGCAGTTCTTC.

This clonotype appeared a few times. This chain connects TRBV12-3 or TRBV12-4 to TRBJ2-1; D not certain. V was cut by 3 bases and J by 7 bases, with 16 bases left in between. The CDR3 has 15 residues. The CDR3 here is CASSFVATRWNEQFF. The CDR3, as DNA: TGTGCCAGCAGTTTCGTGGCCACCCGGTGGAATGAGCAGTTCTTC.

The gene calls are TRBV7-3 and TRBJ2-3; the match to TRBD2 covers 10 bases. CDR1 is SGHTA, CDR2 FQGTGA, per germline. V lost 1 base to trimming and J lost 5 bases; unmatched junction nucleotides: 6. The CDR3 has 16 amino acids. The DNA of the CDR3 is TGTGCCAGCAGCTTAAAAGCGGGGGGGCCTGGAGATACGCAGTATTTT. Translating it yields CASSLKAGGPGDTQYF.

The chain couples TRBV5-1 to TRBJ1-2; D is possibly TRBD1 (5 bases). Trimming took off 1 base at V and 3 bases at J, with 10 bases between the two ends. CDR3 size: 14 residues. Germline CDR1 is SGHRS and CDR2 is YFSETQ. CDR3 in DNA: TGCGCCAGCAGCTTGTCAGGGATGGACTATGGCTACACCTTC. This codes for CASSLSGMDYGYTF.

This sequence joins TRBV20-1 and TRBJ1-2; 8 positions agree with TRBD1. Per germline, CDR1 DFQATT and CDR2 SNEGSKA (reference sequence). The ends lost 2 bases at V and 6 bases at J; junction bases unmatched: 8. CDR3 length equals 14 residues. CDR3 bases: TGCAGTGCTAGATCCAGGGGGCGCTTGGATGGCTACACCTTC. Amino acid sequence: CSARSRGRLDGYTF.

The genes are TRBV29-1 and TRBJ2-1; D is perhaps TRBD1 (5 bases). V lost 8 bases, J lost 3 bases, and 14 bases lay in between. The length of the CDR3 is 13 residues. Germline values: CDR1 SQVTM, CDR2 ANQGSEA. CDR3 sequence: CSSARQSYNEQFF. Here the CDR3 DNA reads TGCAGCTCCGCCAGACAGAGCTACAATGAGCAGTTCTTC.

This clonotype was detected a few times. V gene TRBV7-2 combines with J gene TRBJ1-2; TRBD1 might be the D (5 bases). The V end lost 1 base, the J end lost 8 bases, and 11 bases lay between the germline ends. Germline-derived CDR1 and CDR2 are SGHTA and FQGNSA. The CDR3 sequence is 13 residues long. The CDR3 protein is CASSLGDGRGYTF. The DNA of the CDR3 is TGTGCCAGCAGCTTAGGGGACGGAAGAGGCTACACCTTC.

The rearrangement joins TRBV5-4 to TRBJ2-3, with TRBD2 matching over 10 bases. The CDR3 extends over 17 amino acids. V shed 0 bases and J 5 bases; nucleotides not matched to a gene: 9. CDR1 and CDR2 from the germline V gene are SGHNT and YYREEE (reference sequence). The CDR3 DNA is TGTGCCAGCAGCTTGGATCCCAGCGGGGGGGCGGTAGATACGCAGTATTTT. It is translated as CASSLDPSGGAVDTQYF. The full variable domain, its missing parts supplied by reference TRBV5-4 and TRBJ2-3, is ETGVTQSPTHLIKTRGQQVTLRCSSQSGHNTVSWYQQALGQGPQFIFQYYREEENGRGNFPPRFSGLQFPNYSSELNVNALELDDSALYLCASSLDPSGGAVDTQYFGPGTRLTVL.

There are a few counts of this clonotype. CDR3 protein: CSVGRESYGYTF. DNA of the CDR3: TGCAGTGTCGGTCGGGAGAGCTATGGCTACACCTTC. The V gene is TRBV20-1, the J gene TRBJ1-2; D gene unclear. Germline CDR1 reads DFQATT; CDR2 reads SNEGSKA (reference sequence). V shed 7 bases and J shed 4 bases, with 13 bases lying between them. This CDR3 region has 12 residues.

This clonotype has more than one count but fewer than ten. The V call is TRBV29-1, the J call TRBJ2-1; 8 nucleotides match TRBD2. V lost 1 base to trimming and J lost 3 bases; unmatched junction nucleotides: 8. Germline assignment: CDR1 SQVTM and CDR2 ANQGSEA. The CDR3 sequence is 16 residues long. The CDR3 DNA follows: TGCAGCGTTGAAGGTTCGGCGCTAGCGGGCTACAATGAGCAGTTCTTC. Its protein product is CSVEGSALAGYNEQFF.

This chain uses TRBV5-1 with TRBJ2-4, with 7 bases identical to TRBD2. Germline CDR1 and CDR2: SGHRS and YFSETQ. The CDR3 is 14 amino acids. Losses at the gene ends were 3 bases for V and 5 bases for J; bases not matched to a gene: 5. The CDR3 region has the DNA TGCGCCAGCAGCTACCAGGGAGGGGAAAACATTCAGTACTTC. This encodes CASSYQGGENIQYF.

This clonotype has only a few counts. V is TRBV20-1 and J is TRBJ2-3; 7 bases line up with TRBD1. The V gene's germline CDR1 is DFQATT and CDR2 SNEGSKA (reference sequence). V gave up 6 bases and J gave up 1 base; unmatched junction bases: 4. The CDR3 extends over 13 amino acids. CDR3 protein: CSAPGTGTDTQYF. The DNA of the CDR3 is TGCAGTGCCCCCGGGACAGGCACAGATACGCAGTATTTT.

This clonotype was counted many times. V is TRBV7-2 and J is TRBJ2-1; D may be TRBD2 (6 bases). This CDR3 comprises 15 residues. The V end lost 6 bases, the J end lost 8 bases, and 20 bases lay between the germline ends. CDR1 is SGHTA, CDR2 FQGNSA, per germline. CDR3 residues: CASSLQPGLAYEQFF. For the CDR3, the DNA is TGTGCCAGCAGTTTACAACCGGGACTCGCGTATGAGCAGTTCTTC.

This rearrangement joins TRBV29-1 to TRBJ2-1; D tentatively reads TRBD1 or TRBD2 (5 bases each). CDR1 and CDR2 (germline): SQVTM, ANQGSEA. The V gene lost 6 bases and the J gene lost 9 bases, with 18 bases spanning the gap. The CDR3 spans 13 residues. DNA for the CDR3: TGCAGCGTCGCTGCCGTTCTGAGGGGTGAGCAGTTCTTC. It yields the protein CSVAAVLRGEQFF.

The chain employs TRBV5-6 and TRBJ2-7; 10 bases fit TRBD1. Germline CDR1 reads SGHDT; CDR2 reads YYEEEE. V lost 4 bases to trimming and J lost 5 bases; unmatched junction nucleotides: 6. This CDR3 has 14 residues. The CDR3 protein is CASSRQDRGNEQYF. Written as DNA, the CDR3 is TGTGCCAGCAGCCGCCAGGACAGGGGGAACGAGCAGTACTTC.

This clonotype turned up a few times. The J gene is TRBJ1-2, the V gene TRBV7-2, with D tentatively TRBD1 (5 bases). This CDR3 spans 17 amino acids. V was shortened by 5 bases and J by 5 bases, with 24 bases between the two germline ends. The germline CDR1 and CDR2 sequences are SGHTA and FQGNSA. For the CDR3, the DNA is TGTGCCAGCAGCCGGGCGTCAGGGACGATAGGGCCTTATGGCTACACCTTC. Its protein is CASSRASGTIGPYGYTF.

V and J are TRBV6-1 and TRBJ1-2; no firm D call. The germline CDR1 and CDR2 sequences are MNHNS and SASEGT. This CDR3 has 11 residues. The germline V and J ends were trimmed by 7 bases and 5 bases, with 8 bases remaining between them. The DNA for the CDR3 is TGTGCCAGCAACCTAGGGTATGGCTACACCTTC. Its protein is CASNLGYGYTF.

This clonotype has a single count. V and J are TRBV7-2 and TRBJ2-1, with no clear D. Germline-derived CDR1 and CDR2 are SGHTA and FQGNSA. V shed 1 base and J shed 14 bases, with 12 bases lying between them. The CDR3 has 12 residues. DNA of the CDR3: TGTGCCAGCAGCTTAGTGGCAGGTGGCGAGTTCTTC. Amino acids: CASSLVAGGEFF.

The chain recombines TRBV20-1 with TRBJ2-7; perhaps TRBD1 as D (6 bases). CDR1 is DFQATT, CDR2 SNEGSKA, per germline (reference sequence). The ends were cut back, 3 bases at V and 2 bases at J, with 11 bases in the middle. The CDR3 runs 13 residues. CDR3 amino acids: CSARDSDPYEQYF. DNA of the CDR3: TGCAGTGCTAGGGACAGCGATCCCTACGAGCAGTACTTC.

The V gene is TRBV25-1, the J gene TRBJ1-4; D might be TRBD1 (5 bases). Between the trimmed V and J ends, which lost 5 bases and 7 bases, there was a span of 11 bases. The germline V gene encodes CDR1 MGHDK and CDR2 SYGVNS. The CDR3 has 13 residues. For the CDR3, the DNA is TGTGCCAGCAGTCGGGACGTCCTTGAAAAACTGTTTTTT. Protein: CASSRDVLEKLFF. Full variable domain (missing parts from reference TRBV25-1 and TRBJ1-4): EADIYQTPRYLVIGTGKKITLECSQTMGHDKMYWYQQDPGMELHLIHYSYGVNSTEKGDLSSESTVSRIRTEHFPLTLESARPSHTSQYLCASSRDVLEKLFFGSGTQLSVL.

The rearrangement uses TRBV5-1 and TRBJ1-1; D is uncertain. Germline assignment: CDR1 SGHRS and CDR2 YFSETQ. CDR3 length: 14 amino acids. Trimming removed 1 base from V and 2 bases from J, with 9 bases in between. The CDR3 sequence is CASSLTWSNTEAFF. CDR3 coding DNA: TGCGCCAGCAGCTTGACGTGGTCCAACACTGAAGCTTTCTTT.

J is TRBJ1-2 and V is TRBV5-5; D is unclear. Trimming shortened V by 2 bases and J by 12 bases, and 14 bases separated the two germline ends. The germline V gene encodes CDR1 SGHKS and CDR2 YYEKEE (reference sequence). This CDR3 is built from 12 residues. Here the CDR3 DNA reads TGTGCCAGCAGCTTTTATGGTCCCGTTAACACCTTC. Its protein is CASSFYGPVNTF.

V is TRBV9 and J is TRBJ2-7; possibly TRBD2 for D (5 bases). Looked up from germline, CDR1 is SGDLS and CDR2 is YYNGEE. The CDR3 has 14 residues. Trimming took 2 bases from V and 5 from J, leaving 14 bases between them. The CDR3 region has the DNA TGTGCCAGCAGCGTTGGCCCAAGGAGGAACGAGCAGTACTTC. Protein: CASSVGPRRNEQYF.

In its sample, this clonotype was seen a few times. This sequence may be a read error, since a much larger clone differs from it by one base. Written as DNA, the CDR3 is TGTGCCAGCAGCTTAGTCCCGGGACTAGGGGGCTACGAGCAGTACTTC. As protein: CASSLVPGLGGYEQYF. This sequence joins TRBV7-2 and TRBJ2-7; 8 bases match TRBD2. In germline, CDR1 is SGHTA, CDR2 FQGNSA. Trimming at V came to 1 base and at J to 3 bases, leaving 8 bases not matched to a gene. The length of the CDR3 is 16 residues. The whole variable domain, filled in from reference TRBV7-2 and TRBJ2-7, reads GAGVSQSPSNKVTEKGKDVELRCDPISGHTALYWYRQSLGQGLEFLIYFQGNSAPDKSGLPSDRFSAERTGGSVSTLTIQRTQQEDSAVYLCASSLVPGLGGYEQYFGPGTRLTVT.

Here the CDR3 reads CASSLALLAGGLSSEQYF. CDR3 sequence (DNA): TGTGCCAGCAGTTTAGCTTTACTAGCGGGGGGGCTCTCAAGCGAGCAGTACTTC. The chain carries TRBV12-3 or TRBV12-4 and TRBJ2-7, with 13 bases fitting TRBD2. There are 18 residues in the CDR3. J gave up 6 bases and V 0 bases, and 11 bases lay outside the gene matches.